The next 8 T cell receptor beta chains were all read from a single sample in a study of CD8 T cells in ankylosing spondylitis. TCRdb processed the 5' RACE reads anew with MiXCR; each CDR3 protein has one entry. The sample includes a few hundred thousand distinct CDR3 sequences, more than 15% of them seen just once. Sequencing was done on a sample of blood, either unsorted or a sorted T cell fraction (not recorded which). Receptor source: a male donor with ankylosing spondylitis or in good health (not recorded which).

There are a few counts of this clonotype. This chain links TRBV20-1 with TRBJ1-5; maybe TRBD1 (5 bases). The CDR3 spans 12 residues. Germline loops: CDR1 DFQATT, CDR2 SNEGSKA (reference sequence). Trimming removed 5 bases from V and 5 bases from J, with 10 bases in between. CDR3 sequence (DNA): TGCAGTGCTCGGGGGATGGATCAGCCCCAGCATTTT. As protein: CSARGMDQPQHF.

CDR3 bases: TGTGCCAGCAGGTCAATGGTATCTAGCGGGAGGGATGAGCAGTTCTTC. Residues: CASRSMVSSGRDEQFF. The rearrangement uses TRBV7-3 and TRBJ2-1; 12 bases fit TRBD2. The CDR3 length is 16 residues. Germline V gene sequence: CDR1 SGHTA, CDR2 FQGTGA. V trimming: 6 bases; J trimming: 8 bases; junction bases outside the gene matches: 11.

This CDR3 is CASSPRDIPGWTEAFF. DNA of the CDR3: TGTGCCAGCAGTCCCCGGGACATCCCCGGTTGGACTGAAGCTTTCTTT. The chain has TRBV7-9 and TRBJ1-1, with a possible D match to TRBD1 (6 bases). V lost 6 bases and J 5 bases, leaving 22 bases between the germline ends. The CDR3 is made up of 16 amino acids. Looked up from germline, CDR1 is SEHNR and CDR2 is FQNEAQ (reference sequence).

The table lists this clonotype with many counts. CDR3 DNA sequence: TGCAGCGGCATGACAGGGGAAAACACTGAAGCTTTCTTT. The encoded protein is CSGMTGENTEAFF. This chain links TRBV29-1 with TRBJ1-1; 8 nucleotides agree with TRBD1. Per the germline V gene, CDR1 is SQVTM and CDR2 is ANQGSEA. The CDR3 has 13 residues. V was clipped by 7 bases and J by 2 bases; unmatched bases: 6.

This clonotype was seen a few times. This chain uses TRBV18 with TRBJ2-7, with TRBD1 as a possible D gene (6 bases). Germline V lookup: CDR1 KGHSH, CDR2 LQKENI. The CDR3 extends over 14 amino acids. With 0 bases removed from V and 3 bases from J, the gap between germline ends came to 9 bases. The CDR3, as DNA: TGTGCCAGCTCACCACCGATACAGGGCTACGAGCAGTACTTC. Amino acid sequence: CASSPPIQGYEQYF.

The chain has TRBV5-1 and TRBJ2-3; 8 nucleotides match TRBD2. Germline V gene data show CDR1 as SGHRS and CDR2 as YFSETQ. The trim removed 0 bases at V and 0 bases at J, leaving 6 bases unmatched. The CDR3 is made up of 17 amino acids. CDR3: CASSLALAGLSTDTQYF. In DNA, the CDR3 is TGCGCCAGCAGCTTGGCGTTAGCGGGACTAAGCACAGATACGCAGTATTTT.

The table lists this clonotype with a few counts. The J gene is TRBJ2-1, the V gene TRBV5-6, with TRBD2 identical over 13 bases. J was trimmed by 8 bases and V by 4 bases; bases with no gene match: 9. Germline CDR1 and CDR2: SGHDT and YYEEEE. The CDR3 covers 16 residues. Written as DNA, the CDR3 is TGTGCCAGCAGCCATCGACTAGCGGGAGGAAACCATGAGCAGTTCTTC. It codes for CASSHRLAGGNHEQFF. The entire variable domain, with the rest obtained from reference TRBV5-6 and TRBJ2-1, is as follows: DAGVTQSPTHLIKTRGQQVTLRCSPKSGHDTVSWYQQALGQGPQFIFQYYEEEERQRGNFPDRFSGHQFPNYSSELNVNALLLGDSALYLCASSHRLAGGNHEQFFGPGTRLTVL.

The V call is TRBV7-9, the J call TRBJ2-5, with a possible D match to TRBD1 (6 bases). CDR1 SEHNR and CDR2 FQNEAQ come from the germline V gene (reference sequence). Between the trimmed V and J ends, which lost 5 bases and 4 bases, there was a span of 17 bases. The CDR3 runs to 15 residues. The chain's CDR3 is CASSPRTGWGETQYF. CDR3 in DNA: TGTGCCAGCAGCCCCAGAACAGGGTGGGGAGAGACCCAGTACTTC.